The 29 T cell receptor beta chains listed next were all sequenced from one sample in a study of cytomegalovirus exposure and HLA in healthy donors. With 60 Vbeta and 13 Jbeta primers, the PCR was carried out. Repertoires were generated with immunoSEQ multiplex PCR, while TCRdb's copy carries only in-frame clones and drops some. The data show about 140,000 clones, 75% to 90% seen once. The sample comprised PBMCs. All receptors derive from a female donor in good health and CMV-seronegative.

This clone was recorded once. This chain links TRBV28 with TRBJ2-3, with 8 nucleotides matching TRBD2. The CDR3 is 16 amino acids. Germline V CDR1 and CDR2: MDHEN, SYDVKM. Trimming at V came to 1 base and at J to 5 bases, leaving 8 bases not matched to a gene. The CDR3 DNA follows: TGTGCCAGCAGTTTATTAGCGGGACTAGTACGAGATACGCAGTATTTT. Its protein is CASSLLAGLVRDTQYF.

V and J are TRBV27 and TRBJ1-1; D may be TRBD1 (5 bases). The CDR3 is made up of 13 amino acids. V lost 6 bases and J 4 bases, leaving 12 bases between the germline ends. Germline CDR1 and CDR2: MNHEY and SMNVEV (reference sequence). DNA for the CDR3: TGTGCCAGCAGGTGGGACTTGCGCACTGAAGCTTTCTTT. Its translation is CASRWDLRTEAFF.

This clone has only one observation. The CDR3 protein is CASSASLGTAAGYTF. The CDR3 region has the DNA TGTGCCAGCAGTGCCTCGCTCGGGACAGCGGCAGGCTACACCTTC. This rearrangement joins TRBV28 to TRBJ1-2; 7 nucleotides match TRBD1. J gave up 8 bases and V 5 bases, and 14 bases lay outside the gene matches. The V gene's germline CDR1 is MDHEN and CDR2 SYDVKM. This CDR3 contains 15 residues.

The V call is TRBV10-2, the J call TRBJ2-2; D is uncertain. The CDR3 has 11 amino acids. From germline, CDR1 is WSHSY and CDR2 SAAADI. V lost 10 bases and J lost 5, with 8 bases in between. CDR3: CATDGTGELFF. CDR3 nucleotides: TGCGCCACCGACGGGACCGGGGAGCTGTTTTTT.

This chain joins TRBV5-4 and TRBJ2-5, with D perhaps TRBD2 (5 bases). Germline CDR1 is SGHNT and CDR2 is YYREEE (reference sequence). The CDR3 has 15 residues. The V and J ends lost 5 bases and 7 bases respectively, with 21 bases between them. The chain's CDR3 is CASRLEPEATRTQYF. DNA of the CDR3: TGTGCCAGCAGACTGGAGCCGGAGGCCACGAGGACCCAGTACTTC.

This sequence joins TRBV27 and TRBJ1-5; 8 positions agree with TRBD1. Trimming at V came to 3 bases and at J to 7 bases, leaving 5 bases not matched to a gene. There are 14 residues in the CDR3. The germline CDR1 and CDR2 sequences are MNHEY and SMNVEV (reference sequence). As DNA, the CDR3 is TGTGCCAGCAGTTTCCAGGGGGCGGAGCAGCCCCAGCATTTT. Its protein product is CASSFQGAEQPQHF.

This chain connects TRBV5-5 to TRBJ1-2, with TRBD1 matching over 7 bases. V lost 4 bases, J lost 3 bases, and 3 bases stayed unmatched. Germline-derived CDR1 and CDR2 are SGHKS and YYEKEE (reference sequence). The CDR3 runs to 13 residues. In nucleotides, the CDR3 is TGTGCCAGCAGCCATGGGACAGACTATGGCTACACCTTC. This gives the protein CASSHGTDYGYTF.

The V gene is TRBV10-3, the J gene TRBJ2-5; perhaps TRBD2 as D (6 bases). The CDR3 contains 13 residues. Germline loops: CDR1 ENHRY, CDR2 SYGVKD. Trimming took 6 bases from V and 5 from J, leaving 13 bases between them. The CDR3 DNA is TGTGCCATCAGCGAGGCGGGATATGAGACCCAGTACTTC. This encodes CAISEAGYETQYF.

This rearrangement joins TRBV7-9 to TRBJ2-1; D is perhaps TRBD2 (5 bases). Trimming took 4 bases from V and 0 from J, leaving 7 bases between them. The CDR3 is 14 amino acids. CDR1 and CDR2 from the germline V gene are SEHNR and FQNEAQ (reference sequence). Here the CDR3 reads CASSSRDSYNEQFF. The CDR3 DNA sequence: TGTGCCAGCAGCTCCCGGGACTCCTACAATGAGCAGTTCTTC.

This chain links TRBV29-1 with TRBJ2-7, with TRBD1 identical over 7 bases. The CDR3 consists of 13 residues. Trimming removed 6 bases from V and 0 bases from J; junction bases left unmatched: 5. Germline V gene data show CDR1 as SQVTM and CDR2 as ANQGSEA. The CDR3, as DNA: TGCAGCGTCCTCCGGGACAGCTCCTACGAGCAGTACTTC. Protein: CSVLRDSSYEQYF.

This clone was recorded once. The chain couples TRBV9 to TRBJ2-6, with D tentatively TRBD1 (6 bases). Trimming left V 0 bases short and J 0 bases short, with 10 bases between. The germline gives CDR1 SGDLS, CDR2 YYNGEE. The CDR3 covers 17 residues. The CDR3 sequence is CASSVVRQVSGANVLTF. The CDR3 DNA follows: TGTGCCAGCAGCGTAGTCCGACAGGTCTCTGGGGCCAACGTCCTGACTTTC.

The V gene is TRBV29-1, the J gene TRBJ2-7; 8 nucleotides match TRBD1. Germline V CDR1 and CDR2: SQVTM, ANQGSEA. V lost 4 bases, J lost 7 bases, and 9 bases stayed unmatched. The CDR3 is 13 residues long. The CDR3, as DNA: TGCAGCGTTGGTGGCAGGGGGCTGGGGGAGCAGTACTTC. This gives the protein CSVGGRGLGEQYF.

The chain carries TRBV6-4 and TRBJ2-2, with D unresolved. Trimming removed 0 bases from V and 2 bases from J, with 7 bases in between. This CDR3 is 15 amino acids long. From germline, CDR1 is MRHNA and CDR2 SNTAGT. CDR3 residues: CASSDSGGNTGELFF. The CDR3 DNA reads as TGTGCCAGCAGTGACTCAGGCGGCAACACCGGGGAGCTGTTTTTT.

CDR3 in DNA: TGCAGCGTTGCGTCACTCTCTGGAAACACCATATATTTT. Translation: CSVASLSGNTIYF. V and J are TRBV29-1 and TRBJ1-3; D unclear. CDR1 SQVTM and CDR2 ANQGSEA come from the germline V gene. The ends were cut back, 4 bases at V and 0 bases at J, with 7 bases in the middle. This CDR3 region has 13 residues.

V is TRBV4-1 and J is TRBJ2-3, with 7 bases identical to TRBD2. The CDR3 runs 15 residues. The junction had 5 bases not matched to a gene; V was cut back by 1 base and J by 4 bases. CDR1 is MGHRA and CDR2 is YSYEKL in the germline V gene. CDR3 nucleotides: TGCGCCAGCAGCCAAGTGGGCGGGAGCGCAGATACGCAGTATTTT. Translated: CASSQVGGSADTQYF.

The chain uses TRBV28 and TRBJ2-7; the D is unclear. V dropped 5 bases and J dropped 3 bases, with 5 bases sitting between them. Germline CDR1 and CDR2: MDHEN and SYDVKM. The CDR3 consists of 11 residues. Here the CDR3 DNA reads TGTGCCAGCAGTCACATCTACGAGCAGTACTTC. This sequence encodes CASSHIYEQYF.

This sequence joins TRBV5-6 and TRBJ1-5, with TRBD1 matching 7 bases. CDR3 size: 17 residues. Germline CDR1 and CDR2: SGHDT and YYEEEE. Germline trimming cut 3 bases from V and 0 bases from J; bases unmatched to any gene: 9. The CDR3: CASSSGQVGYSNQPQHF. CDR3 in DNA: TGTGCCAGCAGCTCAGGACAGGTCGGGTATAGCAATCAGCCCCAGCATTTT.

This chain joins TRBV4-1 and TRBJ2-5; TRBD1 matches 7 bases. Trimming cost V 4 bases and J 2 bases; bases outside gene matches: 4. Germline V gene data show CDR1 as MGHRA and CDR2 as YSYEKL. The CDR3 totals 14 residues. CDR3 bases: TGCGCCAGCAGCCCTGGGACAGATCAAGAGACCCAGTACTTC. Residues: CASSPGTDQETQYF.

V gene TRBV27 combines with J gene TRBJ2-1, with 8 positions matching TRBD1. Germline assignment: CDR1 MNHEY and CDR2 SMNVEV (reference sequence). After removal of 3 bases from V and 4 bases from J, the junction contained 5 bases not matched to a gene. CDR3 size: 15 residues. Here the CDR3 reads CASSLSQGAYNEQFF. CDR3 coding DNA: TGTGCCAGCAGTTTGTCGCAGGGGGCATACAATGAGCAGTTCTTC.

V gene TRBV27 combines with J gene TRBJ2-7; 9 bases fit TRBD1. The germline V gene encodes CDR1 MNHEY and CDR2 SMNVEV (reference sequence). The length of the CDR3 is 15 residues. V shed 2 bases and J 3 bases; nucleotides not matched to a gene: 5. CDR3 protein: CASSLAGTGIYEQYF. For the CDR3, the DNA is TGTGCCAGCAGTTTAGCCGGGACAGGGATCTACGAGCAGTACTTC.

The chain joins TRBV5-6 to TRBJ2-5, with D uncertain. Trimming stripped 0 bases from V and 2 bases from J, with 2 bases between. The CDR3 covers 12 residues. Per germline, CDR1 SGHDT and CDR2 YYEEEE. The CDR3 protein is CASSLAQETQYF. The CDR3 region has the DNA TGTGCCAGCAGCTTGGCACAAGAGACCCAGTACTTC.

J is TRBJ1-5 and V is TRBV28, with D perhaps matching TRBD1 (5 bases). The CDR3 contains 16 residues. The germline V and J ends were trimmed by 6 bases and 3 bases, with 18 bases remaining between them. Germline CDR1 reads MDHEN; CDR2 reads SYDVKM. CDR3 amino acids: CASRPHGGGDNQPQHF. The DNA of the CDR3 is TGTGCCAGCAGGCCCCACGGGGGAGGGGACAATCAGCCCCAGCATTTT.

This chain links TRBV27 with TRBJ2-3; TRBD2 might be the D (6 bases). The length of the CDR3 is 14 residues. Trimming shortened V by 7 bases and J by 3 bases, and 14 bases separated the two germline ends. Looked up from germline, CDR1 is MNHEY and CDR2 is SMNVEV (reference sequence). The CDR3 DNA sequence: TGTGCCAGCACCCGGTGGGAGGAGACAGATACGCAGTATTTT. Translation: CASTRWEETDTQYF.

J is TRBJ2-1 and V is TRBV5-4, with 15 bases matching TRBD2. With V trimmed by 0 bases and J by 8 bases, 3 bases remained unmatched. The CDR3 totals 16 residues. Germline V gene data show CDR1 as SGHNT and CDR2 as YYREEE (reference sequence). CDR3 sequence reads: CASSLGGLAGGDEQFF. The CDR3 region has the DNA TGTGCCAGCAGCTTGGGAGGACTAGCGGGAGGGGATGAGCAGTTCTTC.

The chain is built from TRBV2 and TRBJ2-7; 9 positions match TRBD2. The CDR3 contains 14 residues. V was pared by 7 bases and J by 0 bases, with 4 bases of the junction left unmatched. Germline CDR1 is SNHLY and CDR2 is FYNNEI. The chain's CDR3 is CASTRLAVSYEQYF. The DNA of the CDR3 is TGTGCCAGCACCAGACTAGCGGTCTCCTACGAGCAGTACTTC.

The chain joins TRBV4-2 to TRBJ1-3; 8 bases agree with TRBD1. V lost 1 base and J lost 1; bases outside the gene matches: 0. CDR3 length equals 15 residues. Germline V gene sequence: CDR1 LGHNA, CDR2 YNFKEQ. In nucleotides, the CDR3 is TGTGCCAGCAGCCAAGGACAGGGGTCTGGAAACACCATATATTTT. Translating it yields CASSQGQGSGNTIYF.

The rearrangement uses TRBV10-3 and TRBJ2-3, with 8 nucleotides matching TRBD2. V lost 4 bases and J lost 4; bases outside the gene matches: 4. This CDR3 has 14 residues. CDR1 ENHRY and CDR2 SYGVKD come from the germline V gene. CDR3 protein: CAISGSGSPDTQYF. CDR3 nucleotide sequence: TGTGCCATCAGTGGGAGCGGGAGTCCAGATACGCAGTATTTT.

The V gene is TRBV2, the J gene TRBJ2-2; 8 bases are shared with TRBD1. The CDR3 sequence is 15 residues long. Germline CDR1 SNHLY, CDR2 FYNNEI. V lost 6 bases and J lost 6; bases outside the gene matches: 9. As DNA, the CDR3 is TGTGCCAGCAGGGACAGGGAAGGTCTGCCCGGGGAGCTGTTTTTT. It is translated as CASRDREGLPGELFF.

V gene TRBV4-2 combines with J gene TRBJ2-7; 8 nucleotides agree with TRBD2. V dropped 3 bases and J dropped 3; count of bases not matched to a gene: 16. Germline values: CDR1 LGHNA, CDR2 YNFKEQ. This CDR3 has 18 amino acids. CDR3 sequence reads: CASSHDRAGGLQLYEQYF. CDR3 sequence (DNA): TGTGCCAGCAGCCATGATCGGGCGGGAGGCCTCCAGCTCTACGAGCAGTACTTC.